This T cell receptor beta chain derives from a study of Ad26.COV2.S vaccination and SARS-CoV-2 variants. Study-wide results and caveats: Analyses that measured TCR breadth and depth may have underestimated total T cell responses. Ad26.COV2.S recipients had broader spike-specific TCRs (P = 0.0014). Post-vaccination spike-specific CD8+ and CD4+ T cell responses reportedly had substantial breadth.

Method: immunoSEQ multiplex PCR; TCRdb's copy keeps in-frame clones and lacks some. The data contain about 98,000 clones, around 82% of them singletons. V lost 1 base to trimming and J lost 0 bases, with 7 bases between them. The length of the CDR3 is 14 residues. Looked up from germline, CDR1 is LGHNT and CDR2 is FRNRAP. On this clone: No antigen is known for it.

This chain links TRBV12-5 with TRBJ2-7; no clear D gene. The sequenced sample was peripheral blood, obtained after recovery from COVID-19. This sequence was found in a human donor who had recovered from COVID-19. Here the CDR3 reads CASGLGHSSYEQYF. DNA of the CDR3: TGTGCTAGTGGTTTGGGACACTCCTCCTACGAGCAGTACTTC. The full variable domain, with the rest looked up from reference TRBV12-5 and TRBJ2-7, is DARVTQTPRHKVTEMGQEVTMRCQPILGHNTVFWYRQTMMQGLELLAYFRNRAPLDDSGMPKDRFSAEMPDATLATLKIQPSEPRDSAVYFCASGLGHSSYEQYFGPGTRLTVT.